Below are 32 T cell receptor beta chains sequenced from a single sample in a study of neoadjuvant anti-PD-1 for oral cavity cancer (dated by TCRdb to the early 2020s). The sample's time point label, in plain terms: after neoadjuvant nivolumab, at surgical resection. Library construction relied on the immunoSEQ multiplex PCR assay. The table was pulled from immuneACCESS by TCRdb, which kept in-frame rearrangements only. Such tables lose some clones; where checked, under half of the loss comes from unresolved V genes, and the rest has no known cause. For this sample the table gives about 13,000 clones, of which over 60% were detected only once. Of the sample, 3% to 3.5% is held by the ten largest clones. The source material was PBMCs, sampled after nivolumab (anti-PD-1) treatment. The receptors come from a person aged 35 to 85 with oral cavity squamous cell carcinoma.

The rearrangement uses TRBV5-1 and TRBJ2-7; TRBD2 matches at 7 bases. The CDR3 sequence is 16 residues long. The V and J ends lost 0 bases and 0 bases, in that order; junction bases with no gene match: 6. Germline-derived CDR1 and CDR2 are SGHRS and YFSETQ. CDR3 loop: CASSLAGGSSSYEQYF. Written as DNA, the CDR3 is TGCGCCAGCAGCTTGGCCGGGGGGTCGAGCTCCTACGAGCAGTACTTC.

V and J are TRBV6-6 and TRBJ2-6, with TRBD1 identical over 7 bases. The V gene end was trimmed by 9 bases and the J gene end by 0 bases; junction bases not matched to a gene: 8. Germline V lookup: CDR1 MNHNY, CDR2 SVGAGI (reference sequence). CDR3 length: 16 amino acids. In nucleotides, the CDR3 is TGTGCCAGTGAACAGGGGACCAGCTCTGGGGCCAACGTCCTGACTTTC. This encodes CASEQGTSSGANVLTF.

This clone was counted once. The CDR3 protein is CASSQEGLGEKQFF. CDR3 in DNA: TGTGCCAGCAGCCAAGAAGGGCTAGGGGAAAAGCAGTTCTTC. The rearrangement links TRBV4-2 to TRBJ2-1; maybe TRBD1 (5 bases). V was trimmed by 0 bases and J by 11 bases, leaving 14 bases between them. CDR1 is LGHNA and CDR2 is YNFKEQ in the germline V gene. CDR3 size: 14 residues.

The sample holds a few counts of this clone. This sequence joins TRBV10-2 and TRBJ2-3; no clear D. There are 13 residues in the CDR3. Trimming left V 8 bases short and J 1 base short, with 10 bases between. The germline V gene encodes CDR1 WSHSY and CDR2 SAAADI. CDR3 sequence reads: CASGLAGTDTQYF. The CDR3 bases are TGCGCCAGCGGTCTGGCGGGCACAGATACGCAGTATTTT.

This clone was counted between two and nine times. The rearrangement joins TRBV30 to TRBJ1-2; D remains ambiguous. V dropped 1 base and J dropped 3 bases, with 6 bases sitting between them. CDR3 length equals 12 residues. Germline V lookup: CDR1 GTSNPN, CDR2 SVGIG (reference sequence). The CDR3 DNA reads as TGTGCCTGGAGTGATCGAGACTATGGCTACACCTTC. The encoded protein is CAWSDRDYGYTF.

V and J are TRBV5-1 and TRBJ1-4, with unresolved D. The germline V and J ends were trimmed by 4 bases and 0 bases, with 16 bases remaining between them. Germline CDR1 and CDR2: SGHRS and YFSETQ. This CDR3 is built from 17 residues. The CDR3 sequence: CASSATTPFATNEKLFF. For the CDR3, the DNA is TGCGCCAGCAGCGCCACGACACCATTTGCAACTAATGAAAAACTGTTTTTT.

This clone was seen a handful of times. The chain uses TRBV28 and TRBJ2-1; D remains unclear. The V end lost 5 bases, the J end lost 4 bases, and 3 bases lay between the germline ends. The CDR3 is 11 residues long. Germline-derived CDR1 and CDR2 are MDHEN and SYDVKM. This CDR3 reads CASSDYNEQFF. In DNA form, the CDR3 reads TGTGCCAGCAGTGATTACAATGAGCAGTTCTTC.

This clone has just a few counts. The chain joins TRBV25-1 to TRBJ2-3, with 14 bases that match TRBD2. With 8 bases clipped from V and 8 bases from J, the junction kept 9 bases outside the gene matches. CDR3 length: 15 amino acids. The germline CDR1 and CDR2 sequences are MGHDK and SYGVNS. The CDR3 is CASGAGTSGSVTQYF. DNA for the CDR3: TGTGCCAGCGGAGCCGGGACTAGCGGGAGTGTTACGCAGTATTTT.

The V gene is TRBV6-6, the J gene TRBJ2-5, with 8 bases matching TRBD2. Germline V lookup: CDR1 MNHNY, CDR2 SVGAGI (reference sequence). The trim removed 0 bases at V and 5 bases at J, leaving 5 bases unmatched. This CDR3 is built from 15 residues. DNA for the CDR3: TGTGCCAGCAGTTACTCGCGGGGGGCCGGTGAGACCCAGTACTTC. Protein: CASSYSRGAGETQYF.

The chain joins TRBV6-5 to TRBJ2-1; D ambiguous. Germline values: CDR1 MNHEY, CDR2 SVGAGI. The CDR3 has 12 amino acids. With 6 bases removed from V and 2 bases from J, the gap between germline ends came to 5 bases. The CDR3 coding sequence is TGTGCCAGCAGGGGGACCTACAATGAGCAGTTCTTC. Translated: CASRGTYNEQFF.

The rearrangement uses TRBV10-3 and TRBJ1-2; possibly TRBD1 for D (6 bases). Deletions cut 3 bases from V and 4 bases from J, with 6 bases between. The CDR3 contains 12 residues. Germline V gene sequence: CDR1 ENHRY, CDR2 SYGVKD. The CDR3 DNA follows: TGTGCCATCAGTGACAGGGGCTATGGCTACACCTTC. Its protein is CAISDRGYGYTF.

This clone was found a few times. The chain uses TRBV11-2 and TRBJ1-5, with TRBD1 matching over 7 bases. V lost 0 bases and J lost 5; bases outside the gene matches: 4. CDR3 size: 15 residues. Looked up from germline, CDR1 is SGHAT and CDR2 is FQNNGV. CDR3 sequence (DNA): TGTGCCAGCAGCTTAGATGAAGGGACAGATCAGCCCCAGCATTTT. Protein product: CASSLDEGTDQPQHF.

CDR3 nucleotides: TGTGCCAGCTATAGACTAGCGGGAGCTGGGGCCAACGTCCTGACTTTC. This gives the protein CASYRLAGAGANVLTF. The rearrangement links TRBV2 to TRBJ2-6, with 12 bases identical to TRBD2. Germline CDR1 and CDR2: SNHLY and FYNNEI. The V and J ends lost 8 bases and 2 bases, in that order; junction bases with no gene match: 4. This CDR3 spans 16 amino acids.

The chain carries TRBV5-8 and TRBJ1-3; no clear D gene. Germline CDR1 is SGHTS and CDR2 is YDEGEE. This CDR3 has 18 amino acids. V lost 1 base to trimming and J lost 0 bases, with 17 bases between them. The CDR3 region has the DNA TGTGCCAGCAGCTTGCCCCGACTTATTTGGAGCTCTGGAAACACCATATATTTT. Translated, it gives CASSLPRLIWSSGNTIYF. The whole variable domain, remainder taken from reference TRBV5-8 and TRBJ1-3, is EAGVTQSPTHLIKTRGQQATLRCSPISGHTSVYWYQQALGLGLQFLLWYDEGEERNRGNFPPRFSGRQFPNYSSELNVNALELEDSALYLCASSLPRLIWSSGNTIYFGEGSWLTVV.

The chain combines TRBV5-4 with TRBJ2-7; D gene uncertain. Germline V CDR1 and CDR2: SGHNT, YYREEE (reference sequence). V lost 0 bases, J lost 2 bases, and 9 bases lay in between. The CDR3 totals 14 residues. The CDR3 here is CASSLAGVAYEQYF. DNA of the CDR3: TGTGCCAGCAGCTTGGCGGGTGTCGCCTACGAGCAGTACTTC.

The chain carries TRBV7-6 and TRBJ2-5; 11 bases are a match to TRBD2. V lost 0 bases, J lost 1 base, and 16 bases stayed unmatched. The CDR3 spans 21 residues. Per the germline V gene, CDR1 is SGHVS and CDR2 is FNYEAQ. CDR3 amino acids: CASSLAPPLAGGPRGQETQYF. CDR3 DNA sequence: TGTGCCAGCAGCTTAGCCCCCCCTCTAGCGGGAGGTCCCCGGGGCCAAGAGACCCAGTACTTC.

The chain joins TRBV18 to TRBJ1-2; D ambiguous. The germline gives CDR1 KGHSH, CDR2 LQKENI. Trimming took off 3 bases at V and 4 bases at J, with 6 bases between the two ends. CDR3 size: 12 residues. CDR3 sequence (DNA): TGTGCCAGCTCACCTCAGACCTATGGCTACACCTTC. Its protein product is CASSPQTYGYTF.

This clone was recorded a few times. The rearrangement uses TRBV4-2 and TRBJ1-5; D call uncertain. In germline, CDR1 is LGHNA, CDR2 YNFKEQ. This CDR3 has 15 residues. The V end lost 5 bases, the J end lost 2 bases, and 13 bases lay between the germline ends. The CDR3 is CASSEGRQGNQPQHF. The CDR3 nucleotides read TGTGCCAGCAGCGAAGGACGGCAGGGCAATCAGCCCCAGCATTTT.

V is TRBV25-1 and J is TRBJ2-7; D gene ambiguous. V was shortened by 10 bases and J by 2 bases, with 9 bases between the two germline ends. CDR1 is MGHDK, CDR2 SYGVNS, per germline. This CDR3 has 11 amino acids. The CDR3 sequence is CATRYAYEQYF. In DNA, the CDR3 is TGTGCCACTCGCTACGCCTACGAGCAGTACTTC.

The genes are TRBV6-1 and TRBJ2-5; D remains unclear. Germline assignment: CDR1 MNHNS and CDR2 SASEGT. V was clipped by 2 bases and J by 5 bases, with 9 bases between them. CDR3 length equals 13 residues. The CDR3: CASSEPVQETQYF. CDR3 nucleotides: TGTGCCAGCAGTGAACCTGTACAGGAGACCCAGTACTTC.

The gene calls are TRBV6-5 and TRBJ2-7; 7 bases are a match to TRBD2. Germline V gene sequence: CDR1 MNHEY, CDR2 SVGAGI. Trimming at V came to 8 bases and at J to 6 bases, leaving 4 bases not matched to a gene. The CDR3 length is 11 residues. The CDR3 DNA is TGTGCCAGCTCGCGGGGGATCGAGCAGTACTTC. Translating gives CASSRGIEQYF.

V usage is TRBV9 and J usage is TRBJ2-6; D ambiguous. The CDR3 totals 13 residues. V shed 0 bases and J shed 7 bases, with 5 bases lying between them. Germline CDR1 and CDR2: SGDLS and YYNGEE. CDR3 nucleotides: TGTGCCAGCAGCGTAGACGCCGCCAACGTCCTGACTTTC. Residues: CASSVDAANVLTF. Full variable domain (rest looked up from reference TRBV9 and TRBJ2-6): DSGVTQTPKHLITATGQRVTLRCSPRSGDLSVYWYQQSLDQGLQFLIQYYNGEERAKGNILERFSAQQFPDLHSELNLSSLELGDSALYFCASSVDAANVLTFGAGSRLTVL.

This clone was observed a few times. V gene TRBV10-3 combines with J gene TRBJ2-5, with 10 bases fitting TRBD1. V dropped 0 bases and J dropped 5; count of bases not matched to a gene: 3. CDR1 is ENHRY, CDR2 SYGVKD, per germline. This CDR3 has 15 amino acids. The CDR3: CAISESGTGEETQYF. CDR3 nucleotides: TGTGCCATCAGTGAGTCCGGGACAGGGGAGGAGACCCAGTACTTC.

The J gene is TRBJ1-4, the V gene TRBV27, with D hard to call. The CDR3 totals 15 residues. Per the germline V gene, CDR1 is MNHEY and CDR2 is SMNVEV (reference sequence). V was trimmed by 5 bases and J by 0 bases, leaving 10 bases between them. The CDR3 DNA follows: TGTGCCAGCAGTCCCATGGTTTCAACTAATGAAAAACTGTTTTTT. This sequence encodes CASSPMVSTNEKLFF.

The rearrangement links TRBV6-6 to TRBJ1-1, with TRBD1 as a possible D gene (5 bases). The CDR3 length is 15 residues. Between the trimmed V and J ends, which lost 0 bases and 6 bases, there was a span of 14 bases. Germline loops: CDR1 MNHNY, CDR2 SVGAGI (reference sequence). The CDR3 sequence is CASSYSFDSPPEAFF. CDR3 nucleotides: TGTGCCAGCAGTTACTCTTTCGACAGCCCCCCTGAAGCTTTCTTT.

The V and J genes are TRBV7-9 and TRBJ2-7; D is undetermined. CDR3 length: 12 residues. V shed 1 base and J shed 3 bases, with 4 bases lying between them. The germline gives CDR1 SEHNR, CDR2 FQNEAQ (reference sequence). The CDR3 region is CASSLGDYEQYF. The CDR3 coding sequence is TGTGCCAGCAGCTTAGGAGACTACGAGCAGTACTTC.

The chain employs TRBV2 and TRBJ1-4; no definite D call. Per germline, CDR1 SNHLY and CDR2 FYNNEI. This CDR3 has 14 amino acids. Between the trimmed V and J ends, which lost 3 bases and 4 bases, there was a span of 9 bases. The CDR3 DNA is TGTGCCAGCAGTGAGAGTCAACTTAATGAAAAACTGTTTTTT. Translating gives CASSESQLNEKLFF.

CDR3 in DNA: TGTGCCAGCAGCTTGATAGGGGAGCAGCCCCAGCATTTT. Protein product: CASSLIGEQPQHF. The chain has TRBV7-9 and TRBJ1-5; a possible D gene is TRBD1 (5 bases). CDR3 length: 13 amino acids. Germline CDR1 and CDR2: SEHNR and FQNEAQ (reference sequence). Trimming removed 3 bases from V and 7 bases from J, with 10 bases in between.

This clone was seen more than once but under ten times. J is TRBJ1-3 and V is TRBV6-5, with 7 bases fitting TRBD1. The trim removed 8 bases at V and 4 bases at J, leaving 11 bases unmatched. CDR3 size: 15 residues. Germline CDR1 MNHEY, CDR2 SVGAGI. DNA for the CDR3: TGTGCCAGCGGGGATTGGACAGGCTTAGGAAACACCATATATTTT. Residues: CASGDWTGLGNTIYF.

The gene calls are TRBV30 and TRBJ2-3; 8 bases map to TRBD1. The junction had 9 bases not matched to a gene; V was cut back by 2 bases and J by 8 bases. The CDR3 covers 14 residues. Germline CDR1 is GTSNPN and CDR2 is SVGIG (reference sequence). CDR3 in amino acids: CAWSNRDRSGTQYF. The CDR3, as DNA: TGTGCCTGGAGTAACCGGGACAGGAGCGGTACGCAGTATTTT.

The genes are TRBV2 and TRBJ1-1; maybe TRBD1 (6 bases). Deletions cut 4 bases from V and 6 bases from J, with 21 bases between. Germline CDR1 is SNHLY and CDR2 is FYNNEI. This CDR3 is 16 amino acids long. CDR3 DNA: TGTGCCAGCAGTGGACGACAGGTTCTCGGGTATTCTGAAGCTTTCTTT. Translation gives CASSGRQVLGYSEAFF.

The V call is TRBV5-5, the J call TRBJ1-4; D possibly corresponds to TRBD1 (5 bases). V was pared by 1 base and J by 7 bases, with 20 bases between. The CDR3 has 17 amino acids. Germline V gene sequence: CDR1 SGHKS, CDR2 YYEKEE (reference sequence). In DNA form, the CDR3 reads TGTGCCAGCAGCTTGAAACAGGTGCTCGGTAGTGGTGAAAAACTGTTTTTT. This gives the protein CASSLKQVLGSGEKLFF. The variable domain in full, completed from reference TRBV5-5 and TRBJ1-4, reads DAGVTQSPTHLIKTRGQQVTLRCSPISGHKSVSWYQQVLGQGPQFIFQYYEKEERGRGNFPDRFSARQFPNYSSELNVNALLLGDSALYLCASSLKQVLGSGEKLFFGSGTQLSVL.